This is a list of T cell receptor beta chains from one sample in a study of blood T cell repertoires in COVID-19. Here immunoSEQ multiplex PCR was the method, and the copy in TCRdb shows in-frame clones only, minus some. The sample contains fewer than 500,000 clones, around 89% of which appear only once. Sequencing was done on a sample of PBMCs or T cells enriched from blood (not recorded which). These receptors originate from a woman aged 30 to 39 with acute COVID-19. CDR3s include the opening cysteine and the closing phenylalanine or tryptophan.

CDR3	J	V
CATGQGDVYEQYF	TRBJ2-7	TRBV6-6
CAWSGGSNSPLHF	TRBJ1-6	TRBV30
CSGRSWEENTEAFF	TRBJ1-1	TRBV29-1
CASNGQGSNEKLFF	TRBJ1-4	TRBV25-1
CASSQAPNTGGHRSSGNTIYF	TRBJ1-3	TRBV3-1/TRBV3-2
CASSLGSRGQGSGYTF	TRBJ1-2	TRBV5-1
CSARDRDEQYF	TRBJ2-7	TRBV20-1
CASSDGQGYNEQFF	TRBJ2-1	TRBV19
CAWMAWANTEAFF	TRBJ1-1	TRBV30
CASSFDSPYNSPLHF	TRBJ1-6	TRBV28
CASSIVGGQGEDGYTF	TRBJ1-2	TRBV19
CASSERAGANVLTF	TRBJ2-6	TRBV2
CASSKGGEAADYGYTF	TRBJ1-2	TRBV21-1
CASSVGQAERNTIYF	TRBJ1-3	TRBV9
CASRATGYTDTQYF	TRBJ2-3	TRBV6-5
CASSPSGAYGGELFF	TRBJ2-2	TRBV9
CASSRPSSLTANTEAFF	TRBJ1-1	TRBV7-9
CASSLLAGGYNEQFF	TRBJ2-1	TRBV27
CASSQGRAGRTDTQYF	TRBJ2-3	TRBV4-3
CASSVQAGAYNEQFF	TRBJ2-1	TRBV9
CASSRAGGLYNEQFF	TRBJ2-1	TRBV7-2
CASSLIPTGDNNEKLFF	TRBJ1-4	TRBV5-1
CASSNSGGSYNEQFF	TRBJ2-1	TRBV6-5
CASSGAGQVSYEQYF	TRBJ2-7	TRBV28
CASSLWAGAIEAFF	TRBJ1-1	TRBV5-6
CASSHLRGLNEKLFF	TRBJ1-4	TRBV14
CARPLNTDTQYF	TRBJ2-3	TRBV5-8
CASSVKGQVGYQPQHF	TRBJ1-5	TRBV11-2
CASSEARGIQPQHF	TRBJ1-5	TRBV2
CASSFPGTDFYEQYF	TRBJ2-7	TRBV7-7
CASSDTGIIYGYTF	TRBJ1-2	TRBV2
CASSLGTVNTGELFF	TRBJ2-2	TRBV6-4
CASSSLDRRAFF	TRBJ1-1	TRBV7-9
CASSLDRGNYGYTF	TRBJ1-2	TRBV5-4
CATSDVGQVGSYNEQFF	TRBJ2-1	TRBV24-1
CSASNSGEETQYF	TRBJ2-5	TRBV20-1
CASSQRDSYYGYTF	TRBJ1-2	TRBV9
CASSITGGSSPLHF	TRBJ1-6	TRBV19
CATSELGTSGEDEQFF	TRBJ2-1	TRBV24-1
CASSSTGFTNEKLFF	TRBJ1-4	TRBV7-9
CASSPSTGVRVPGAFF	TRBJ1-1	TRBV18
CASSVYRGPNNEQFF	TRBJ2-1	TRBV27
CASRIAGSVGEQYF	TRBJ2-7	TRBV19
CASSLRHGVSPLHF	TRBJ1-6	TRBV7-3
CASSNGKSGSGNTIYF	TRBJ1-3	TRBV5-1